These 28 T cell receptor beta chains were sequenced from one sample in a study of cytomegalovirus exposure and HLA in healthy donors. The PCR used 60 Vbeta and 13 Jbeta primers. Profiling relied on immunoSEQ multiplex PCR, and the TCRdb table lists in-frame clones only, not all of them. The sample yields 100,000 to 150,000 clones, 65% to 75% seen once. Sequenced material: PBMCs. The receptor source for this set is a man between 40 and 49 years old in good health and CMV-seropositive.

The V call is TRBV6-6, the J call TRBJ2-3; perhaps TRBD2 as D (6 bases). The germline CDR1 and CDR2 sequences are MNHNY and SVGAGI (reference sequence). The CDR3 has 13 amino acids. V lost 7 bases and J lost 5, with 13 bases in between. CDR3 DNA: TGTGCCAGCATCCCTCCCGGGGGAGATACGCAGTATTTT. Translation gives CASIPPGGDTQYF.

CDR3 protein: CASSVVGKGTGELFF. The CDR3 coding sequence is TGTGCCAGCAGCGTAGTCGGGAAAGGGACCGGGGAGCTGTTTTTT. J is TRBJ2-2 and V is TRBV9, with D perhaps TRBD2 (5 bases). This CDR3 is built from 15 residues. V was cut by 0 bases and J by 5 bases, with 11 bases left in between. CDR1 is SGDLS, CDR2 YYNGEE, per germline.

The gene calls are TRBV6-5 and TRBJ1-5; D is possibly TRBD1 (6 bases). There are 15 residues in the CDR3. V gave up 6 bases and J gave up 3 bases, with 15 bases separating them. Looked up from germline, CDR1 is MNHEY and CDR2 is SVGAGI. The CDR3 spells CASRRTATVNQPQHF. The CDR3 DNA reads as TGTGCCAGCAGGAGGACAGCCACCGTCAATCAGCCCCAGCATTTT.

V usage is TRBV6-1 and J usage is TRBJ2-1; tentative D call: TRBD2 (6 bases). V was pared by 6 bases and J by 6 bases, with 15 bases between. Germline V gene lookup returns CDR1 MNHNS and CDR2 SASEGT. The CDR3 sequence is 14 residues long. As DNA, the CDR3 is TGTGCCAGCAGGGGGGGACTTCCCCCCAATGAGCAGTTCTTC. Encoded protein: CASRGGLPPNEQFF.

The CDR3 region is CASSLQSSNEQYF. Here the CDR3 DNA reads TGTGCCAGCAGCCTACAGTCCTCTAACGAGCAGTACTTC. V gene TRBV7-2 combines with J gene TRBJ2-7; D uncertain. CDR3 length: 13 amino acids. Trimming removed 5 bases from V and 5 bases from J, with 13 bases in between. Germline V gives CDR1 SGHTA, CDR2 FQGNSA.

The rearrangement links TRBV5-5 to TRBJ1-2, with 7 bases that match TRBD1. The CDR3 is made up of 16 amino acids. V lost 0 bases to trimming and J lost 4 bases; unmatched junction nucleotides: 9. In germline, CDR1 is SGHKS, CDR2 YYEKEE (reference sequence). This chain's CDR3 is CASSLEPRGDPYGYTF. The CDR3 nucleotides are TGTGCCAGCAGCTTGGAGCCCAGGGGGGATCCCTATGGCTACACCTTC.

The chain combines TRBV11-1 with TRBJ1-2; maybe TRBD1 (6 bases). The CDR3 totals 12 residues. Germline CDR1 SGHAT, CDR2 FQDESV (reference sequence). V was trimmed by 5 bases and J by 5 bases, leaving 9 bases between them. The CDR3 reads CASSPDSYGYTF. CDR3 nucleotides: TGTGCCAGCAGCCCGGACAGTTATGGCTACACCTTC.

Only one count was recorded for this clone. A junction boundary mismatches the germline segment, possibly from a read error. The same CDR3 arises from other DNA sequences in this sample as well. The CDR3 nucleotides read TGTGCCAGCAGCTTGCTATCCGGGGGTCACACTGAGGCTTTCTTT. It is translated as CASSLLSGGHTEAFF. The chain has TRBV5-6 and TRBJ1-1; possibly TRBD1 for D (5 bases). Germline CDR1 SGHDT, CDR2 YYEEEE. The CDR3 sequence is 15 residues long.

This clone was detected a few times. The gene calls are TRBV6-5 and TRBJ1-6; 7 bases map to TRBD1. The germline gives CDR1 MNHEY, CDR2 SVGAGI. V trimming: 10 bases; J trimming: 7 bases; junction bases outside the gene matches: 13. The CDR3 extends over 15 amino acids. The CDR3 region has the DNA TGTGCCACGCCTTTTGACACAGGGGACAATTCACCCCTCCACTTT. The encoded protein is CATPFDTGDNSPLHF.

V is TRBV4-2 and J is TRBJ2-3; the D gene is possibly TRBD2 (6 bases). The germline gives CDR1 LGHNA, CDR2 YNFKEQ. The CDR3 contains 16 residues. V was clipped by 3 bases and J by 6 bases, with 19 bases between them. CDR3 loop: CASSQAWDSGRDTQYF. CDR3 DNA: TGTGCCAGCAGCCAGGCCTGGGACTCCGGTAGGGATACGCAGTATTTT.

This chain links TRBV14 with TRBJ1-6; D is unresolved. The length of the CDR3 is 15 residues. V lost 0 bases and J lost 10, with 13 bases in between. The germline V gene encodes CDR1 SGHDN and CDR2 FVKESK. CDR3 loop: CASSQDLAGESPLHF. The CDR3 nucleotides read TGTGCCAGCAGCCAAGATCTTGCCGGGGAATCACCCCTCCACTTT.

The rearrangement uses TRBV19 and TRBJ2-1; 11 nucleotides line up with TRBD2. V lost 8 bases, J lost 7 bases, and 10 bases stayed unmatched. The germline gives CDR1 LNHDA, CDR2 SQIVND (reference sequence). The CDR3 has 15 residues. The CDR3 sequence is CASLNLAGGLNEQFF. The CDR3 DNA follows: TGTGCCAGTCTGAACCTAGCGGGGGGCTTAAATGAGCAGTTCTTC. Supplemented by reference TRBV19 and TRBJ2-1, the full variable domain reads DGGITQSPKYLFRKEGQNVTLSCEQNLNHDAMYWYRQDPGQGLRLIYYSQIVNDFQKGDIAEGYSVSREKKESFPLTVTSAQKNPTAFYLCASLNLAGGLNEQFFGPGTRLTVL.

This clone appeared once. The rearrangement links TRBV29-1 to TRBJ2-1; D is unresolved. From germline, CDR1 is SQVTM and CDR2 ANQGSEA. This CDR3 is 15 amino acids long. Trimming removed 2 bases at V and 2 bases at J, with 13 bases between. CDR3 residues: CSVETVKPAYNEQFF. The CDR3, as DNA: TGCAGCGTTGAAACAGTCAAGCCGGCCTACAATGAGCAGTTCTTC.

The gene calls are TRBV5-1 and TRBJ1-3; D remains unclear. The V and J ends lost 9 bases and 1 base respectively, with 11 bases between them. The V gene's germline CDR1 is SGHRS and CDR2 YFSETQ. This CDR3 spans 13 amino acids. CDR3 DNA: TGCGCCACCTCGGAGGGATCTGGAAACACCATATATTTT. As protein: CATSEGSGNTIYF. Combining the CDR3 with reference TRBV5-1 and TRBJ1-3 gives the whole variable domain KAGVTQTPRYLIKTRGQQVTLSCSPISGHRSVSWYQQTPGQGLQFLFEYFSETQRNKGNFPGRFSGRQFSNSRSEMNVSTLELGDSALYLCATSEGSGNTIYFGEGSWLTVV.

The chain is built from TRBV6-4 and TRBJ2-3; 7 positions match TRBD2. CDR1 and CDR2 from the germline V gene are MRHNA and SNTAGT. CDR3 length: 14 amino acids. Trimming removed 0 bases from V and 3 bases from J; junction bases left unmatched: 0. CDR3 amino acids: CASSDSRETDTQYF. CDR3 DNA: TGTGCCAGCAGTGACTCGCGGGAGACAGATACGCAGTATTTT.

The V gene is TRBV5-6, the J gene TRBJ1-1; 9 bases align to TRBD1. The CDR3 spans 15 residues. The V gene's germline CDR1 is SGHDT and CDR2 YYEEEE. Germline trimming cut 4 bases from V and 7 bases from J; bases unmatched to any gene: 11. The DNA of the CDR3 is TGTGCCAGCAGCAGGGGGGACAGGGTTTTGGGTGAAGCTTTCTTT. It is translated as CASSRGDRVLGEAFF.

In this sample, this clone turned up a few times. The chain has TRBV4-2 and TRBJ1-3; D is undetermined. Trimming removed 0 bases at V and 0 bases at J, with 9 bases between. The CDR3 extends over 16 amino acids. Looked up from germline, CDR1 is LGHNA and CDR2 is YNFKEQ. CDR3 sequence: CASSQDAGNSGNTIYF. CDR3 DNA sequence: TGTGCCAGCAGCCAAGACGCGGGGAACTCTGGAAACACCATATATTTT.

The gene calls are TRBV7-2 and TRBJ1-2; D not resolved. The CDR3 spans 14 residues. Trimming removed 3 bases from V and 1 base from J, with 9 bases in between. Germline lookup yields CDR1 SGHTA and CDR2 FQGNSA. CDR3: CASSFIGDNYGYTF. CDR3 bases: TGTGCCAGCAGCTTTATAGGAGATAACTATGGCTACACCTTC.

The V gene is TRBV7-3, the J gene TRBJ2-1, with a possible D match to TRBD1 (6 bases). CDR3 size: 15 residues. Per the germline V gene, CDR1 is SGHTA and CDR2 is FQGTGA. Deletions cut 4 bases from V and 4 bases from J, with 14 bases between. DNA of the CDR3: TGTGCCAGCAGCTCCGCGGACAGCGTATACAATGAGCAGTTCTTC. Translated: CASSSADSVYNEQFF.

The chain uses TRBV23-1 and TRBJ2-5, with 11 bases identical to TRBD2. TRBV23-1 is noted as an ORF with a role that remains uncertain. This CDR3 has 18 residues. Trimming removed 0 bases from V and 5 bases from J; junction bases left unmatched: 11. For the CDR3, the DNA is TGCGCCAGCAGTCAATCCAAGACGGGACTAGCGGTGTTGGAGACCCAGTACTTC. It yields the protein CASSQSKTGLAVLETQYF.

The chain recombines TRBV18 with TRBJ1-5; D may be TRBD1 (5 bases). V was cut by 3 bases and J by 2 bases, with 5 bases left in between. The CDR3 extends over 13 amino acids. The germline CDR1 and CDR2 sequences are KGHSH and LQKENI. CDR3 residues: CASSPTGNQPQHF. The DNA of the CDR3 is TGTGCCAGCTCACCGACAGGCAATCAGCCCCAGCATTTT.

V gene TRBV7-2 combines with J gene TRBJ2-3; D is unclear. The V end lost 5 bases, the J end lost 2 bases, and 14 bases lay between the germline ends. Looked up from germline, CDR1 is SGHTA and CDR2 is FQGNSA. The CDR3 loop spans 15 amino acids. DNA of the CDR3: TGTGCCAGCAGCCCGCAGACTCTATCCACAGATACGCAGTATTTT. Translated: CASSPQTLSTDTQYF.

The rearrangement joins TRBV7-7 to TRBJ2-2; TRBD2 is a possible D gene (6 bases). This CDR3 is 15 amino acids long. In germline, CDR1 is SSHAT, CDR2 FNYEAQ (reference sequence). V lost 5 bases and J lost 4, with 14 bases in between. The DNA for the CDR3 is TGTGCCAGCAGCCCCCTCCAGGGAGGCACCGGGGAGCTGTTTTTT. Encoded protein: CASSPLQGGTGELFF.

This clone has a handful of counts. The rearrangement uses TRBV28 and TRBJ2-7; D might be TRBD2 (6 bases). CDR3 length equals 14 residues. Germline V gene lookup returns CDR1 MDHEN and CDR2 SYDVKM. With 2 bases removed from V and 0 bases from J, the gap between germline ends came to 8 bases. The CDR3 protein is CASSLAGSSYEQYF. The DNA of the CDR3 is TGTGCCAGCAGTTTAGCGGGGAGCTCCTACGAGCAGTACTTC.

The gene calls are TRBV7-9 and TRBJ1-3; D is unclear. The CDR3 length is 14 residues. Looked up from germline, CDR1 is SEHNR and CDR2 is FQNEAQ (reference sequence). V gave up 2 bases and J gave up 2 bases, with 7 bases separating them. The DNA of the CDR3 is TGTGCCAGCAGCTTATTAGTAGCTGGAAACACCATATATTTT. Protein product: CASSLLVAGNTIYF.

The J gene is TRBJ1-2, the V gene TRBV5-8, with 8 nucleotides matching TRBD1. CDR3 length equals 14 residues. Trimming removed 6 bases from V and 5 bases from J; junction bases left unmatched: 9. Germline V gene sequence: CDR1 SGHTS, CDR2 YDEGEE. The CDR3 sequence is CASNRGQGVYGYTF. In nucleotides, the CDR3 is TGTGCCAGCAACAGAGGACAGGGCGTTTATGGCTACACCTTC.

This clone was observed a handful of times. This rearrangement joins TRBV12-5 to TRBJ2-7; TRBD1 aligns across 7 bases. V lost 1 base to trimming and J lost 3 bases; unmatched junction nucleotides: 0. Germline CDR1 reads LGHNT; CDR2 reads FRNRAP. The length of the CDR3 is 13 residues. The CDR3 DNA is TGTGCTAGTGGTTTGGACAGGGGCTACGAGCAGTACTTC. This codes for CASGLDRGYEQYF.

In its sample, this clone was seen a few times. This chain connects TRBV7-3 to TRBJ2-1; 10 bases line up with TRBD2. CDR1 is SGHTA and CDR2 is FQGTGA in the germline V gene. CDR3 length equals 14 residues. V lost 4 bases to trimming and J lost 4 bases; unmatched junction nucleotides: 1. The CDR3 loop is CASSSSGGYNEQFF. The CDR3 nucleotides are TGTGCCAGCAGCTCTAGCGGGGGTTACAATGAGCAGTTCTTC.